The 22 T cell receptor beta chains given below trace back to one sample, sequenced in a study of tumor-infiltrating lymphocytes in primary liver carcinoma. The investigators made TCR beta cDNA from around 540 ng total RNA, using a constant-region primer. Three-round nested multiplex PCR performed with slightly modified ARM-PCR produced the TCR beta libraries. The first two PCR rounds, around 11 cycles each, used TRBV1-TRBV30 forward primers and a C-beta reverse primer. TCRdb independently ran MiXCR on the multiplex PCR reads; one entry per CDR3 protein. The sample records more than 150,000 distinct CDR3 sequences, roughly three fifths being singletons. Researchers drew blood RNA from unsorted whole blood and extracted germline DNA as well. Material for sequencing was peripheral blood. These TCRs come from a man aged 35 to 55 with primary liver carcinoma and hepatitis B virus infection.

As regards this clonotype: Being one base from a much bigger clone, this may be a read error. V usage is TRBV11-2 and J usage is TRBJ2-2; tentative D call: TRBD1 (6 bases). The V gene's germline CDR1 is SGHAT and CDR2 FQNNGV. The CDR3 runs to 13 residues. The CDR3 region has the DNA TGTGTCAGCAGCTTAGGGGGCACCGGGGAGCTGTTTTTT. Protein: CVSSLGGTGELFF.

Comment on this clonotype: A much larger clonotype is one base distant, so this may be a read error. The V gene is TRBV11-1, the J gene TRBJ2-1, with 10 bases that match TRBD1. The CDR3 is 16 residues long. CDR1 and CDR2 from the germline V gene are SGHAT and FQDESV (reference sequence). In nucleotides, the CDR3 is TGTGCCAGCAGCTCATCGACAGGGGGCACGGGTAATGATCAGTTCTTC. Residues: CASSSSTGGTGNDQFF. Full variable domain (remainder filled in from reference TRBV11-1 and TRBJ2-1): EAEVAQSPRYKITEKSQAVAFWCDPISGHATLYWYRQILGQGPELLVQFQDESVVDDSQLPKDRFSAERLKGVDSTLKIQPAELGDSAMYLCASSSSTGGTGNDQFFGPGTRLTVL.

The rearrangement links TRBV6-1 to TRBJ1-2, with TRBD1 identical over 8 bases. The CDR3 has 14 amino acids. V dropped 3 bases and J dropped 3; count of bases not matched to a gene: 3. The germline V gene has CDR1 MNHNS and CDR2 SASEGT. The CDR3 reads CASSEDREDYGYTF. The CDR3 bases are TGTGCCAGCAGTGAGGACAGGGAAGACTATGGCTACACCTTC.

This clonotype turned up a few times. The gene calls are TRBV4-2 and TRBJ2-3, with 10 bases identical to TRBD2. Germline values: CDR1 LGHNA, CDR2 YNFKEQ. The junction had 5 bases not matched to a gene; V was cut back by 0 bases and J by 2 bases. The CDR3 extends over 17 amino acids. CDR3 nucleotide sequence: TGTGCCAGCAGCCAAGATGGAGGACTAGCGGCCACAGATACGCAGTATTTT. As protein: CASSQDGGLAATDTQYF.

V gene TRBV10-3 combines with J gene TRBJ1-1; a weak D match, TRBD1 (5 bases). The germline V and J ends were trimmed by 0 bases and 3 bases, with 20 bases remaining between them. There are 18 residues in the CDR3. Germline values: CDR1 ENHRY, CDR2 SYGVKD. CDR3 loop: CAISESTLRGRGDTEAFF. The CDR3 coding sequence is TGTGCCATCAGTGAGTCGACTCTTAGGGGCCGAGGGGACACTGAAGCTTTCTTT.

A remark on this clonotype: A read error may account for a junction end that differs from germline. This chain uses TRBV11-2 with TRBJ1-4, with D unclear. Germline assignment: CDR1 SGHAT and CDR2 FQNNGV. CDR3 length: 14 residues. The CDR3 protein is CTSSKTATNEKLFF. DNA of the CDR3: TGTACCAGCAGCAAGACCGCAACTAATGAAAAACTGTTTTTT.

The gene calls are TRBV6-2 or TRBV6-3 and TRBJ1-2; D perhaps matches TRBD1 (6 bases). The V end lost 2 bases, the J end lost 8 bases, and 18 bases lay between the germline ends. Germline CDR1 MNHEY, CDR2 SVGEGT. The CDR3 has 15 amino acids. The CDR3 DNA sequence: TGTGCCAGCAGTTACGCTCGGGGCTGGGGGCGGGGCTACACCTTC. Its protein product is CASSYARGWGRGYTF.

Comment on this clonotype: One junction end does not reproduce the germline sequence, and a read error may be involved. The V call is TRBV11-2, the J call TRBJ2-1; the match to TRBD2 covers 7 bases. Per germline, CDR1 SGHAT and CDR2 FQNNGV. The CDR3 runs 16 residues. CDR3 protein: CASSLDIRLAMDEKSF. Written as DNA, the CDR3 is TGTGCCAGCAGCTTGGATATCCGACTAGCCATGGATGAGAAGTCCTTC.

In this sample, this clonotype turned up once. The chain carries TRBV12-3 or TRBV12-4 and TRBJ2-7, with 12 bases lining up with TRBD1. The CDR3 contains 14 residues. V was pared by 4 bases and J by 5 bases, with 3 bases of the junction left unmatched. The CDR3 here is CASSSRDRGHEQYF. In DNA form, the CDR3 reads TGTGCCAGCAGTTCCCGGGACAGGGGGCACGAGCAGTACTTC.

The V call is TRBV10-3, the J call TRBJ2-2; TRBD2 agrees at 11 bases. J was trimmed by 3 bases and V by 6 bases; bases with no gene match: 6. Looked up from germline, CDR1 is ENHRY and CDR2 is SYGVKD. CDR3 length equals 16 residues. Written as DNA, the CDR3 is TGTGCCATCAGCACTAGCGGGAGTATAGACACCGGGGAGCTGTTTTTT. It specifies CAISTSGSIDTGELFF.

At least ten counts were recorded for this clonotype. The gene calls are TRBV11-2 and TRBJ2-2, with D perhaps being TRBD1 or TRBD2 (7 bases each). The CDR3 consists of 14 residues. From germline, CDR1 is SGHAT and CDR2 FQNNGV. V dropped 3 bases and J dropped 5 bases, with 10 bases sitting between them. As DNA, the CDR3 is TGTGCCAGCAGCTTCAGGGGGGGGACCGGGGAGCTGTTTTTT. This translates into CASSFRGGTGELFF.

Turning to this clonotype: One end of the junction fails to match germline, which may point to a read error. The rearrangement links TRBV11-2 to TRBJ2-7, with D uncertain. The V gene's germline CDR1 is SGHAT and CDR2 FQNNGV. The CDR3 has 14 residues. The CDR3 region has the DNA TGTGCCAGCAGTTTGACCGACGGAGCATACGAGCAGCACTTC. This sequence encodes CASSLTDGAYEQHF.

In this sample, this clonotype turned up many times. The chain is built from TRBV11-2 and TRBJ2-7; TRBD2 matches 10 bases. CDR1 and CDR2 (germline): SGHAT, FQNNGV. CDR3 length: 18 amino acids. The trim removed 3 bases at V and 4 bases at J, leaving 15 bases unmatched. Here the CDR3 reads CASSFPLGGASGSYEQYF. The DNA of the CDR3 is TGTGCCAGCAGCTTCCCTCTTGGGGGGGCTAGCGGGAGTTACGAGCAGTACTTC.

This clonotype was picked up a small number of times. This chain's CDR3 is CASRLGGGRDEKLFF. The CDR3 nucleotides are TGTGCCAGCAGACTCGGGGGGGGCCGGGATGAAAAACTGTTTTTT. The chain has TRBV12-3 or TRBV12-4 and TRBJ1-4; TRBD1 might be the D (6 bases). V shed 6 bases and J shed 6 bases, with 17 bases lying between them. The CDR3 is made up of 15 amino acids.

In the case of this clonotype: At one end, the junction sequence differs from germline, possibly due to a read error. V and J are TRBV11-2 and TRBJ2-1, with D tentatively TRBD1 (7 bases). The CDR3 is made up of 12 amino acids. Germline CDR1 reads SGHAT; CDR2 reads FQNNGV. In DNA, the CDR3 is TGTGCTACCCAGGGGGGCCCGAATGGGCAGTTCTTC. Its protein product is CATQGGPNGQFF.

This sequence joins TRBV14 and TRBJ2-1; 9 bases are shared with TRBD2. Germline-derived CDR1 and CDR2 are SGHDN and FVKESK. There are 16 residues in the CDR3. V shed 4 bases and J 8 bases; nucleotides not matched to a gene: 12. This CDR3 reads CASSRDRTSGWDEQFF. The CDR3 coding sequence is TGTGCCAGCAGCCGAGACCGAACTAGCGGGTGGGATGAGCAGTTCTTC. Full variable domain (outside the CDR3, taken from reference TRBV14 and TRBJ2-1): EAGVTQFPSHSVIEKGQTVTLRCDPISGHDNLYWYRRVMGKEIKFLLHFVKESKQDESGMPNNRFLAERTGGTYSTLKVQPAELEDSGVYFCASSRDRTSGWDEQFFGPGTRLTVL.

This chain links TRBV29-1 with TRBJ2-3, with D perhaps TRBD1 (5 bases). The CDR3 loop spans 16 amino acids. V was clipped by 0 bases and J by 1 base, with 14 bases between them. The germline V gene has CDR1 SQVTM and CDR2 ANQGSEA. The CDR3 bases are TGCAGCGTTGAAGAGGGGTTGGACACCGGCACAGATACGCAGTATTTT. Translation gives CSVEEGLDTGTDTQYF.

In its sample, this clonotype was seen a few times. The V and J genes are TRBV29-1 and TRBJ2-1; the D gene is possibly TRBD2 (6 bases). Trimming cost V 6 bases and J 3 bases, with 12 bases left between them. The CDR3 runs to 13 residues. CDR1 SQVTM and CDR2 ANQGSEA come from the germline V gene. The CDR3 coding sequence is TGCAGCGTAACTAGCTCTTTCTACAATGAGCAGTTCTTC. Protein product: CSVTSSFYNEQFF.

This sequence joins TRBV24-1 and TRBJ1-1, with TRBD1 as a possible D gene (5 bases). Between the trimmed V and J ends, which lost 7 bases and 2 bases, there was a span of 13 bases. The CDR3 sequence is 14 residues long. Looked up from germline, CDR1 is KGHDR and CDR2 is SFDVKD. CDR3: CATRGPYTNTEAFF. CDR3 nucleotides: TGTGCCACCAGGGGACCTTATACCAACACTGAAGCTTTCTTT.

Comment on this clonotype: Sequence at one end of the junction differs from germline and may be a read error. The rearrangement joins TRBV11-1 to TRBJ2-1; 7 bases line up with TRBD2. Germline V lookup: CDR1 SGHAT, CDR2 FQDESV (reference sequence). The CDR3 loop spans 15 amino acids. The CDR3 reads CTSSLFASGYNEQFF. CDR3 sequence (DNA): TGCACCAGCAGCTTATTTGCTAGCGGATACAATGAGCAGTTCTTC.

Remarks on this clonotype: The conserved closing phenylalanine or tryptophan is absent in this CDR3, likely reflecting a read error. The DNA is left out, because the CDR3 cannot be placed on it with certainty; the CDR3 is given as TCRdb lists it. The V gene is TRBV11-2, the J gene TRBJ2-1; the table's D call, TRBD2, has no DNA check behind it. The CDR3 spans 13 amino acids, including both terminal residues. Germline CDR1 and CDR2: SGHAT and FQNNGV. Here the CDR3 reads CASSLGLEGQQFI.

In its sample, this clonotype was seen a few times. The chain uses TRBV6-5 and TRBJ2-5, with TRBD2 as a possible D gene (6 bases). With 5 bases removed from V and 5 bases from J, the gap between germline ends came to 12 bases. CDR3 size: 13 residues. CDR1 and CDR2 from the germline V gene are MNHEY and SVGAGI. The CDR3 here is CASSLTSKETQYF. CDR3 DNA sequence: TGTGCCAGCAGTCTGACTAGTAAGGAGACCCAGTACTTC.